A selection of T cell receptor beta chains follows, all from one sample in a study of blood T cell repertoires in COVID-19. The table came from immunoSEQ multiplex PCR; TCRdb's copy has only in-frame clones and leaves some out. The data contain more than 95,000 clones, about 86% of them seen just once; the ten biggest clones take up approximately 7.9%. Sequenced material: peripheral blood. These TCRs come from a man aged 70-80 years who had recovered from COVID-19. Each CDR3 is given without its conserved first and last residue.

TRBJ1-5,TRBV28,ASNIQGARVFNQPQH
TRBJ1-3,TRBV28,ASSFRGNGNTIY
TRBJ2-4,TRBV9,ASSLQGARDIQY
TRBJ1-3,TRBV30,AWRDRGPYTIY
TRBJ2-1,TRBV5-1,ASSLVSGRALNEQF
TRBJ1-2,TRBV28,ASSFTQGDYGYT
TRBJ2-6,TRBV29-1,SVGLYTTSGANVLT
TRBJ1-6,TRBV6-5,ASSRTRENSPLH
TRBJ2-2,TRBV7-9,ASSPRGGVNTGELF
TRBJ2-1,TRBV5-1,ASSLEVTGWQF
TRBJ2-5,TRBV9,ASSAGDTRETQY
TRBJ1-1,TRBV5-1,ASSGGYGNAEAF
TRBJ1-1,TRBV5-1,ASSLLGQYTEAF
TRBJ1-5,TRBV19,ASSIRSDALSNQPQH
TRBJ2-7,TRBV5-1,ASSLGQDSYEQY
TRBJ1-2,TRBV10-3,ATLKKEGSEYGYT
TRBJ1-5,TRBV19,ASSPDSWTGLNQPQH
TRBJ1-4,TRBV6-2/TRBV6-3,ASSRDSLNEKLF
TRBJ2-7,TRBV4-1,ASSQRLAGAYEQY
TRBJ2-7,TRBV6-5,ASDRGDPYEQY
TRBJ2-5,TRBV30,AWSQGVQETQY
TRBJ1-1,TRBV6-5,ASSYGQGGTEAF
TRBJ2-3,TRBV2,ASSDNLSGVSTDTQY
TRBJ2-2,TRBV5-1,ASLGGPGAGELF
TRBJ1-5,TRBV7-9,ASSLGTGGNQPQH
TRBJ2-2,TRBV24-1,ATSELAGPDDYTGELF
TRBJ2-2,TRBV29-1,SVDRDANTGELF
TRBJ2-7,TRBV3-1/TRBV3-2,ASSQWASGDYEQY
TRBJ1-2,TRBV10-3,AISTTGNYGYT
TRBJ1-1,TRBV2,ASRIQGGDEAF